The 25 T cell receptor beta chains presented below share a single source sample, sequenced in a study of identical twins (TCRdb year 2016). The library was generated by 5' RACE. Sequencer: Illumina HiSeq 2000. In-frame beta chains were kept once TCRdb had trimmed the public reads at Q25 with fastp and called clones with MiXCR. CDR3 protein duplicates are merged, each entry listing the most common genes and DNA. This sample gives roughly 1,500,000 distinct CDR3 sequences in total; around a third of them show up just once. Jointly, the top ten make up approximately 0.25% of the sample. Input material: cord blood. Receptor source: a newborn girl in good health.

V usage is TRBV2 and J usage is TRBJ2-5, with unresolved D. In germline, CDR1 is SNHLY, CDR2 FYNNEI. The V and J ends lost 3 bases and 11 bases respectively, with 10 bases between them. The CDR3 length is 11 residues. The CDR3 DNA sequence: TGTGCCAGCAGTGACGCGGATGAGCAGTACTTC. Amino acids: CASSDADEQYF.

The rearrangement joins TRBV5-1 to TRBJ1-4; 7 bases line up with TRBD1. This CDR3 has 20 residues. The ends lost 4 bases at V and 6 bases at J; junction bases unmatched: 24. Germline loops: CDR1 SGHRS, CDR2 YFSETQ. For the CDR3, the DNA is TGCGCCAGCAGCCCGATCCTATCCGGGACAGCCGTAATAGGGGATGAAAAACTGTTTTTT. Residues: CASSPILSGTAVIGDEKLFF.

The genes are TRBV24-1 and TRBJ2-7, with 9 bases aligning to TRBD1. V lost 4 bases, J lost 7 bases, and 10 bases stayed unmatched. The germline V gene has CDR1 KGHDR and CDR2 SFDVKD. The CDR3 has 15 residues. The CDR3 DNA reads as TGTGCCACCAGTGACCCGGGACAGGGCTACAATGAGCAGTACTTC. This sequence encodes CATSDPGQGYNEQYF.

The chain recombines TRBV20-1 with TRBJ2-1; D might be TRBD2 (7 bases). The CDR3 contains 15 residues. V was clipped by 7 bases and J by 3 bases, with 19 bases between them. Germline V gives CDR1 DFQATT, CDR2 SNEGSKA (reference sequence). CDR3: CSGAGGGVIYNEQFF. For the CDR3, the DNA is TGCAGTGGGGCTGGAGGGGGGGTTATCTACAATGAGCAGTTCTTC.

This clonotype was detected ten times or more. The chain carries TRBV6-2 or TRBV6-3 and TRBJ1-2; D uncertain. Germline CDR1 and CDR2: MNHEY and SVGEGT. This CDR3 comprises 15 residues. V was clipped by 0 bases and J by 2 bases, with 10 bases between them. The CDR3, as DNA: TGTGCCAGCAGTTACTCCGGGAATCCCAACTATGGCTACACCTTC. Its translation is CASSYSGNPNYGYTF.

The chain employs TRBV4-2 and TRBJ2-3; D may be TRBD1 (5 bases). Germline lookup yields CDR1 LGHNA and CDR2 YNFKEQ. V was cut by 4 bases and J by 7 bases, with 9 bases left in between. The CDR3 totals 12 residues. Written as DNA, the CDR3 is TGTGCCAGCAGCCCCCAGGGTTATACGCAGTATTTT. The encoded protein is CASSPQGYTQYF.

The CDR3 loop is CASTFSTGRSYGYTF. CDR3 in DNA: TGTGCCAGCACCTTCTCGACAGGGCGATCCTATGGCTACACCTTC. This sequence joins TRBV12-3 or TRBV12-4 and TRBJ1-2; 7 bases line up with TRBD1. The CDR3 runs to 15 residues. With V trimmed by 7 bases and J by 4 bases, 12 bases remained unmatched.

In its sample, this clonotype was seen once. CDR3 coding DNA: TGTGCCAGCAGCTTAGTCGGGCTAGCGGGAGCGATCCTCAATGAGCAGTACTTC. Protein: CASSLVGLAGAILNEQYF. The chain is built from TRBV7-2 and TRBJ2-7; 10 bases match TRBD2. V trimming: 1 base; J trimming: 7 bases; junction bases outside the gene matches: 16. This CDR3 has 18 amino acids. Germline CDR1 and CDR2: SGHTA and FQGNSA.

The gene calls are TRBV4-1 and TRBJ2-4; D is ambiguous. Germline CDR1 reads MGHRA; CDR2 reads YSYEKL. The CDR3 totals 16 residues. Trimming shortened V by 1 base and J by 7 bases, and 17 bases separated the two germline ends. The CDR3 is CASSQGPRAVENIQYF. DNA for the CDR3: TGCGCCAGCAGCCAAGGGCCCCGGGCTGTAGAGAACATTCAGTACTTC.

V is TRBV24-1 and J is TRBJ2-5; 9 bases map to TRBD2. The germline V gene encodes CDR1 KGHDR and CDR2 SFDVKD. After removal of 1 base from V and 11 bases from J, the junction contained 4 bases not matched to a gene. This CDR3 spans 13 amino acids. The CDR3, as DNA: TGTGCCACCAGTGATTTAGGGCTAGCGGGGCAGTACTTC. Its translation: CATSDLGLAGQYF.

A word on this clonotype: A much larger clone lies a single base off, so this may be a read error. The gene calls are TRBV11-2 and TRBJ2-1; 8 bases are a match to TRBD2. From germline, CDR1 is SGHAT and CDR2 FQNNGV. The CDR3 is 14 amino acids. This chain's CDR3 is CASSQSGGHNGQFF. CDR3 DNA: TGTGCCAGCAGCCAAAGCGGGGGCCACAATGGGCAGTTCTTC.

This clonotype was observed a few times. The CDR3 region has the DNA TGCAGTGCTAGTCGTCCATCGTCCACTGAGCAGTTCTTC. Translated, it gives CSASRPSSTEQFF. The V call is TRBV20-1, the J call TRBJ2-1; unclear D gene. CDR3 length: 13 residues. CDR1 DFQATT and CDR2 SNEGSKA come from the germline V gene (reference sequence). V shed 3 bases and J shed 9 bases, with 15 bases lying between them.

This clonotype was observed a few times. V usage is TRBV5-4 and J usage is TRBJ2-3, with D perhaps TRBD2 (6 bases). Germline V gene lookup returns CDR1 SGHNT and CDR2 YYREEE (reference sequence). This CDR3 has 15 residues. Deletions cut 3 bases from V and 5 bases from J, with 16 bases between. For the CDR3, the DNA is TGTGCCAGCAGCTCCAGACTAGAGTTTAGAGATACGCAGTATTTT. The encoded protein is CASSSRLEFRDTQYF. The complete variable domain, with remaining parts taken from reference TRBV5-4 and TRBJ2-3, reads ETGVTQSPTHLIKTRGQQVTLRCSSQSGHNTVSWYQQALGQGPQFIFQYYREEENGRGNFPPRFSGLQFPNYSSELNVNALELDDSALYLCASSSRLEFRDTQYFGPGTRLTVL.

In nucleotides, the CDR3 is TGTGCCAGCTCACCTCTGGGGACTAGCTCCTACGAGCAGTACTTC. This sequence encodes CASSPLGTSSYEQYF. V is TRBV18 and J is TRBJ2-7; 8 bases align to TRBD2. The CDR3 has 15 residues. Germline assignment: CDR1 KGHSH and CDR2 LQKENI. After removal of 3 bases from V and 0 bases from J, the junction contained 4 bases not matched to a gene.

This clonotype was recorded many times. The genes are TRBV12-3 or TRBV12-4 and TRBJ1-4; perhaps TRBD1 as D (5 bases). Trimming removed 3 bases from V and 9 bases from J, with 5 bases in between. The CDR3 covers 11 residues. CDR3 region: CASSLGQKLFF. CDR3 DNA sequence: TGTGCCAGCAGTTTGGGACAAAAACTGTTTTTT.

V usage is TRBV5-1 and J usage is TRBJ2-3; D gene ambiguous. Between the trimmed V and J ends, which lost 1 base and 7 bases, there was a span of 7 bases. Germline V gene lookup returns CDR1 SGHRS and CDR2 YFSETQ. This CDR3 contains 12 residues. The CDR3 region has the DNA TGCGCCAGCAGCTTGTCGACTTATACGCAGTATTTT. Protein sequence: CASSLSTYTQYF.

This chain uses TRBV28 with TRBJ1-2; tentatively, D is TRBD1 (6 bases). The V and J ends lost 5 bases and 8 bases respectively, with 18 bases between them. This CDR3 region has 14 residues. Germline V gene lookup returns CDR1 MDHEN and CDR2 SYDVKM. In DNA form, the CDR3 reads TGTGCCAGCAGTAGCCCTTTTTGGGGGCCGGGCTACACCTTC. Translating gives CASSSPFWGPGYTF.

About this clonotype: A read error is possible here, since a much larger clone lies one base away. The rearrangement joins TRBV7-9 to TRBJ2-5; no reliable D call. The J call is in doubt because the DNA end fits TRBJ2-7 better. Germline CDR1 is SEHNR and CDR2 is FQNEAQ (reference sequence). The CDR3 has 12 residues. As DNA, the CDR3 is TGTGCCGGCAGCTTAGTTCCCGACGAGCAGTACTTC. This codes for CAGSLVPDEQYF.

The chain uses TRBV28 and TRBJ2-1; 7 positions match TRBD2. The CDR3 is 15 residues long. CDR1 MDHEN and CDR2 SYDVKM come from the germline V gene. With V trimmed by 7 bases and J by 3 bases, 9 bases remained unmatched. In DNA, the CDR3 is TGTGCCAGCACCTCCAACGGGAGGTACTACAATGAGCAGTTCTTC. Residues: CASTSNGRYYNEQFF.

This CDR3 reads CASSLAYPTSEYF. Here the CDR3 DNA reads TGCGCCAGCAGCTTGGCCTACCCTACTAGCGAGTACTTC. This chain links TRBV5-1 with TRBJ2-7, with TRBD2 matching over 7 bases. Germline V lookup: CDR1 SGHRS, CDR2 YFSETQ. This CDR3 has 13 amino acids. Trimming at V came to 0 bases and at J to 11 bases, leaving 8 bases not matched to a gene.

The J gene is TRBJ1-5, the V gene TRBV20-1; D unclear. The length of the CDR3 is 17 residues. Germline CDR1 DFQATT, CDR2 SNEGSKA (reference sequence). V dropped 3 bases and J dropped 0 bases, with 18 bases sitting between them. This CDR3 is CSASSKTWANSNQPQHF. The CDR3 DNA sequence: TGCAGTGCTAGCAGCAAGACTTGGGCAAATAGCAATCAGCCCCAGCATTTT.

This clonotype was seen a few times. The rearrangement links TRBV27 to TRBJ1-6; tentatively, D is TRBD1 (5 bases). Trimming removed 4 bases at V and 10 bases at J, with 11 bases between. Germline V gene sequence: CDR1 MNHEY, CDR2 SMNVEV (reference sequence). The CDR3 loop spans 13 amino acids. The CDR3 DNA is TGTGCCAGCAGTTACGGGGGGGGGTCACCCCTCCACTTT. Its translation is CASSYGGGSPLHF.

The CDR3 bases are TGTGCCAGCAGCGTAGTTGGGAATAGTTCGTTTTCGCGTTACGAGCAGTACTTC. This gives the protein CASSVVGNSSFSRYEQYF. The chain links TRBV9 to TRBJ2-7; D unclear. Germline V gene data show CDR1 as SGDLS and CDR2 as YYNGEE. Trimming took 0 bases from V and 4 from J, leaving 23 bases between them. The CDR3 covers 18 residues.

This clonotype was seen a few times. V is TRBV7-2 and J is TRBJ1-1; D is undetermined. From germline, CDR1 is SGHTA and CDR2 FQGNSA. This CDR3 is built from 15 residues. Trimming took 3 bases from V and 2 from J, leaving 13 bases between them. Here the CDR3 DNA reads TGTGCCAGCAGCTTCAGTTTTACGGTTAACACTGAAGCTTTCTTT. It codes for CASSFSFTVNTEAFF. Complete variable domain (other parts from reference TRBV7-2 and TRBJ1-1): GAGVSQSPSNKVTEKGKDVELRCDPISGHTALYWYRQSLGQGLEFLIYFQGNSAPDKSGLPSDRFSAERTGGSVSTLTIQRTQQEDSAVYLCASSFSFTVNTEAFFGQGTRLTVV.

This clonotype was observed a handful of times. The gene calls are TRBV4-1 and TRBJ2-1; D is unresolved. The DNA end favors TRBJ2-7, so the J call may be wrong. The CDR3 is made up of 14 amino acids. CDR1 is MGHRA and CDR2 is YSYEKL in the germline V gene. CDR3 amino acids: CASSQDLHYNEQYF. The CDR3 coding sequence is TGCGCCAGCAGCCAAGACTTACACTACAATGAGCAGTACTTC.